The 14 T cell receptor beta chains below come from one sample, sequenced in a study of Ad26.COV2.S vaccination and SARS-CoV-2 variants. The assay was immunoSEQ multiplex PCR, and TCRdb's table has in-frame clones only and misses some. The sample carries roughly 500,000 clones, 75% to 90% recorded once. Noted treatment: roughly 18 received Ad26.COV2.S at low or high dose, single or two shots; about 5 received placebo; per-sample allocation not given. Sampling happened 63 days after the first vaccine or placebo injection. The sequencing used peripheral blood, collected in a trial of Ad26.COV2.S vaccine versus placebo. Receptors originate from a person aged 18-60 years who received the Ad26.COV2.S COVID-19 vaccine or a placebo.

The chain joins TRBV15 to TRBJ2-3, with 8 bases aligning to TRBD2. The CDR3 extends over 15 amino acids. V was pared by 4 bases and J by 2 bases, with 5 bases of the junction left unmatched. CDR1 is LNHNV, CDR2 YYDKDF, per germline (reference sequence). CDR3 sequence reads: CATSTGRAATDTQYF. DNA of the CDR3: TGTGCCACCAGCACCGGGAGGGCCGCCACAGATACGCAGTATTTT.

This chain connects TRBV19 to TRBJ1-5; D is uncertain. This CDR3 spans 13 amino acids. CDR1 LNHDA and CDR2 SQIVND come from the germline V gene (reference sequence). V was shortened by 6 bases and J by 4 bases, with 10 bases between the two germline ends. The CDR3 spells CASRAQPNQPQHF. CDR3 DNA sequence: TGTGCCAGTAGGGCACAGCCTAATCAGCCCCAGCATTTT.

This rearrangement joins TRBV6-2 or TRBV6-3 to TRBJ2-2; TRBD2 matches 10 bases. The CDR3 has 17 residues. Germline CDR1 and CDR2: MNHEY and SVGEGT. Trimming took 5 bases from V and 6 from J; bases not matched to a gene: 12. CDR3 in amino acids: CASSPTSGRGGAGELFF. The CDR3 nucleotides are TGTGCCAGCAGTCCGACCAGCGGGAGGGGAGGGGCCGGGGAGCTGTTTTTT.

V gene TRBV5-1 combines with J gene TRBJ1-1; the D gene is possibly TRBD1 (5 bases). The germline gives CDR1 SGHRS, CDR2 YFSETQ. V was shortened by 1 base and J by 4 bases, with 8 bases between the two germline ends. The CDR3 covers 13 residues. For the CDR3, the DNA is TGCGCCAGCAGCTTGTTCGGGGCCACTGAAGCTTTCTTT. Its protein product is CASSLFGATEAFF.

The chain is built from TRBV7-9 and TRBJ2-7, with D possibly TRBD1 on 6 matching bases. The CDR3 is made up of 14 amino acids. Between the trimmed V and J ends, which lost 3 bases and 0 bases, there was a span of 9 bases. Germline values: CDR1 SEHNR, CDR2 FQNEAQ (reference sequence). The CDR3 loop reads CASSFTGSSYEQYF. As DNA, the CDR3 is TGTGCCAGCAGCTTTACAGGGAGCTCCTACGAGCAGTACTTC.

The V gene is TRBV7-2, the J gene TRBJ2-2; D is unresolved. Germline V gene sequence: CDR1 SGHTA, CDR2 FQGNSA. The CDR3 covers 14 residues. The V and J ends lost 1 base and 0 bases respectively, with 3 bases between them. The DNA for the CDR3 is TGTGCCAGCAGCTTAGGGTCGAACACCGGGGAGCTGTTTTTT. It specifies CASSLGSNTGELFF.

The chain couples TRBV4-2 to TRBJ1-5; possibly TRBD1 for D (6 bases). The CDR3 contains 15 residues. V dropped 0 bases and J dropped 5 bases, with 11 bases sitting between them. Germline V gene data show CDR1 as LGHNA and CDR2 as YNFKEQ. CDR3 coding DNA: TGTGCCAGCAGCCAAGATGCCCAGGGGTATCAGCCCCAGCATTTT. It encodes CASSQDAQGYQPQHF.

V is TRBV10-1 and J is TRBJ1-5; D perhaps matches TRBD1 (5 bases). The germline V gene has CDR1 WNHNN and CDR2 SYGVQD (reference sequence). The CDR3 totals 16 residues. Between the trimmed V and J ends, which lost 7 bases and 0 bases, there was a span of 16 bases. The CDR3 region has the DNA TGCGCCAGCACGACCGGCTCAGGGTATAGCAATCAGCCCCAGCATTTT. Residues: CASTTGSGYSNQPQHF.

The chain carries TRBV20-1 and TRBJ2-3; D unresolved. Trimming cost V 5 bases and J 8 bases, with 11 bases left between them. This CDR3 is built from 11 residues. Germline assignment: CDR1 DFQATT and CDR2 SNEGSKA (reference sequence). CDR3 sequence (DNA): TGCAGTGCTGGTCTGACACCTACGCAGTATTTT. Residues: CSAGLTPTQYF.

V is TRBV7-3 and J is TRBJ2-1, with 10 nucleotides matching TRBD2. Per germline, CDR1 SGHTA and CDR2 FQGTGA. Unmatched junction bases numbered 11, after V lost 7 bases and J lost 5 bases. The CDR3 extends over 16 amino acids. As DNA, the CDR3 is TGTGCCAGCACAGCTTATGTTCTAGCGGGAGACAATGAGCAGTTCTTC. Its translation is CASTAYVLAGDNEQFF.

The sample holds one count of this clone. The CDR3, as DNA: TGCGCCAGCAGCTTGCCTAGCGGGGGGGCGGCAAGTGAGCAGTTCTTC. Translated: CASSLPSGGAASEQFF. The chain couples TRBV5-1 to TRBJ2-1, with 12 bases that match TRBD2. Losses at the gene ends were 1 base for V and 9 bases for J; bases not matched to a gene: 8. There are 16 residues in the CDR3. Germline V gene lookup returns CDR1 SGHRS and CDR2 YFSETQ.

The rearrangement joins TRBV3-1 (or the pseudogene TRBV3-2) to TRBJ2-3; 8 bases map to TRBD2. The germline V gene encodes CDR1 LGHDT and CDR2 YNNKEL (reference sequence). The V segment lost 2 bases and the J segment 3 bases; nucleotides outside the gene matches: 13. This CDR3 has 18 residues. CDR3 sequence: CASSQYPIPGLVTDTQYF. The CDR3 DNA reads as TGTGCCAGCAGCCAATACCCGATACCGGGACTAGTTACAGATACGCAGTATTTT.

The chain joins TRBV6-6 to TRBJ2-1; D is unclear. Deletions cut 6 bases from V and 3 bases from J, with 3 bases between. Germline assignment: CDR1 MNHNY and CDR2 SVGAGI (reference sequence). CDR3 length: 11 residues. CDR3 in amino acids: CASRDYNEQFF. Written as DNA, the CDR3 is TGTGCCAGCAGAGACTACAATGAGCAGTTCTTC.

This chain connects TRBV25-1 to TRBJ1-1; D might be TRBD1 (6 bases). The CDR3 is made up of 11 amino acids. From germline, CDR1 is MGHDK and CDR2 SYGVNS. CDR3 in DNA: TGTGCTCACAGGGCGACGGGTGAAGCTTTCTTT. Translating it yields CAHRATGEAFF.